The 31 T cell receptor beta chains presented below share a single source sample, sequenced in a study of T cell responses to AZD1222 COVID-19 vaccine. Method: immunoSEQ multiplex PCR; TCRdb's copy keeps in-frame clones and lacks some. The repertoire holds 150,000 to 200,000 clones, under 95% seen once, with approximately 4.8% in the top ten. The material sequenced was peripheral blood, taken on day 0 of AZD1222 vaccination. The receptors were gathered from an adult in good health.

To note about this clone: The junction does not match germline at one end; this may be a read error. The chain employs TRBV23-1 and TRBJ2-5; 10 bases fit TRBD1. TRBV23-1 is designated an ORF whose function remains uncertain. The CDR3 spans 18 residues. CDR3 loop: CPSSQLYRDRGTKETQYF. The CDR3 DNA follows: TGCCCCAGCAGTCAACTCTATAGGGACAGGGGAACCAAAGAGACCCAGTACTTC.

This clone was seen once. The chain uses TRBV7-2 and TRBJ2-7, with 7 bases lining up with TRBD2. Germline CDR1 reads SGHTA; CDR2 reads FQGNSA. CDR3 length: 15 residues. V shed 5 bases, J shed 3 bases, and the junction held 10 bases outside the gene matches. CDR3 amino acids: CASSTNPGGGYEQYF. The CDR3 DNA follows: TGTGCCAGCAGCACGAACCCTGGCGGGGGCTACGAGCAGTACTTC.

The chain combines TRBV6-5 with TRBJ2-1, with D maybe TRBD1 (6 bases). The germline V and J ends were trimmed by 2 bases and 4 bases, with 12 bases remaining between them. The germline gives CDR1 MNHEY, CDR2 SVGAGI. The CDR3 has 15 residues. CDR3 DNA: TGTGCCAGCAGTTACAAGGACAGCGCTTACAATGAGCAGTTCTTC. It encodes CASSYKDSAYNEQFF.

The chain uses TRBV19 and TRBJ2-3; 11 positions match TRBD2. Per the germline V gene, CDR1 is LNHDA and CDR2 is SQIVND (reference sequence). CDR3 length: 15 residues. Losses at the gene ends were 6 bases for V and 8 bases for J; bases not matched to a gene: 10. The CDR3 bases are TGTGCCAGTAGAACGGGGACTAGCGGTACTGGTACGCAGTATTTT. Its protein product is CASRTGTSGTGTQYF. Looking up the rest from reference TRBV19 and TRBJ2-3 gives the full variable domain: DGGITQSPKYLFRKEGQNVTLSCEQNLNHDAMYWYRQDPGQGLRLIYYSQIVNDFQKGDIAEGYSVSREKKESFPLTVTSAQKNPTAFYLCASRTGTSGTGTQYFGPGTRLTVL.

The V gene is TRBV24-1, the J gene TRBJ2-5, with D possibly being TRBD2 (6 bases). Trimming stripped 3 bases from V and 3 bases from J, with 16 bases between. CDR1 is KGHDR, CDR2 SFDVKD, per germline. The CDR3 length is 16 residues. CDR3: CATSDIGRWGEETQYF. In DNA form, the CDR3 reads TGTGCCACCAGTGATATCGGTCGGTGGGGGGAAGAGACCCAGTACTTC.

The chain couples TRBV27 to TRBJ1-6; D ambiguous. V shed 0 bases and J shed 6 bases, with 3 bases lying between them. Germline CDR1 reads MNHEY; CDR2 reads SMNVEV (reference sequence). The CDR3 runs 13 residues. The DNA of the CDR3 is TGTGCCAGCAGTTTATCGCCTAATTCACCCCTCCACTTT. Amino acids: CASSLSPNSPLHF.

The chain joins TRBV7-2 to TRBJ1-1; D gene uncertain. With 3 bases removed from V and 1 base from J, the gap between germline ends came to 12 bases. Germline assignment: CDR1 SGHTA and CDR2 FQGNSA. The CDR3 has 15 residues. The CDR3 reads CASSFLGNGNTEAFF. CDR3 sequence (DNA): TGTGCCAGCAGCTTTCTAGGGAATGGGAACACTGAAGCTTTCTTT.

The chain joins TRBV6-5 to TRBJ1-1; D might be TRBD1 (6 bases). From germline, CDR1 is MNHEY and CDR2 SVGAGI. V shed 4 bases and J shed 10 bases, with 13 bases lying between them. This CDR3 comprises 12 residues. The CDR3 loop reads CASSSNTGSAFF. CDR3 nucleotide sequence: TGTGCCAGCAGTTCGAATACAGGGTCAGCTTTCTTT.

This clone has only one observation. The chain links TRBV7-9 to TRBJ2-7; TRBD2 might be the D (6 bases). The CDR3 totals 15 residues. V lost 5 bases and J 4 bases, leaving 18 bases between the germline ends. The germline gives CDR1 SEHNR, CDR2 FQNEAQ (reference sequence). The chain's CDR3 is CASSPGTGSFYEQYF. CDR3 DNA sequence: TGTGCCAGCAGCCCTGGGACTGGTTCGTTTTACGAGCAGTACTTC. Looking up the rest from reference TRBV7-9 and TRBJ2-7 gives the full variable domain: DTGVSQNPRHKITKRGQNVTFRCDPISEHNRLYWYRQTLGQGPEFLTYFQNEAQLEKSRLLSDRFSAERPKGSFSTLEIQRTEQGDSAMYLCASSPGTGSFYEQYFGPGTRLTVT.

The rearrangement uses TRBV5-1 and TRBJ1-6; 10 bases align to TRBD1. CDR1 SGHRS and CDR2 YFSETQ come from the germline V gene. J lost 10 bases, V lost 4 bases, and 8 bases had no gene match. This CDR3 has 15 residues. CDR3 region: CASSLEDRGRSPLHF. The CDR3 region has the DNA TGCGCCAGCAGCCTGGAGGACAGGGGGAGGTCACCCCTCCACTTT.

V usage is TRBV6-6 and J usage is TRBJ2-7; 7 positions match TRBD1. This CDR3 contains 13 residues. The V gene's germline CDR1 is MNHNY and CDR2 SVGAGI (reference sequence). V was pared by 6 bases and J by 7 bases, with 9 bases of the junction left unmatched. For the CDR3, the DNA is TGTGCCAGCAGGAGACAGGGTCCATCGGAGCAGTACTTC. As protein: CASRRQGPSEQYF.

The chain recombines TRBV5-4 with TRBJ1-6; D not certain. This CDR3 contains 17 residues. Germline-derived CDR1 and CDR2 are SGHNT and YYREEE (reference sequence). Trimming removed 0 bases at V and 3 bases at J, with 13 bases between. The CDR3 is CASSLALGNNYNSPLHF. The CDR3 DNA reads as TGTGCCAGCAGCTTGGCCCTGGGAAACAACTATAATTCACCCCTCCACTTT.

This clone turned up a few times. The chain carries TRBV11-2 and TRBJ1-5; TRBD1 is a possible D gene (5 bases). This CDR3 spans 16 amino acids. Germline lookup yields CDR1 SGHAT and CDR2 FQNNGV. V lost 1 base to trimming and J lost 2 bases, with 12 bases between them. The CDR3 DNA reads TGTGCCAGCAGCTTAGTAGCCCAGGGTGGCAATCAGCCCCAGCATTTT. It specifies CASSLVAQGGNQPQHF. Together with reference TRBV11-2 and TRBJ1-5, the CDR3 gives the full variable domain: EAGVAQSPRYKIIEKRQSVAFWCNPISGHATLYWYQQILGQGPKLLIQFQNNGVVDDSQLPKDRFSAERLKGVDSTLKIQPAKLEDSAVYLCASSLVAQGGNQPQHFGDGTRLSIL.

The sample holds a few counts of this clone. The genes are TRBV28 and TRBJ1-1; no definite D call. CDR1 MDHEN and CDR2 SYDVKM come from the germline V gene. The CDR3 has 13 residues. V lost 4 bases, J lost 5 bases, and 11 bases lay in between. DNA of the CDR3: TGTGCCAGCAGTTCCCGGACGAGGACTGAAGCTTTCTTT. Protein sequence: CASSSRTRTEAFF.

This clone has a single count. The V call is TRBV9, the J call TRBJ2-3; D is undetermined. Trimming cost V 0 bases and J 0 bases, with 8 bases left between them. The CDR3 totals 15 residues. Germline V gene data show CDR1 as SGDLS and CDR2 as YYNGEE. Here the CDR3 reads CASSVGRPSTDTQYF. CDR3 nucleotides: TGTGCCAGCAGCGTAGGTCGGCCTAGCACAGATACGCAGTATTTT.

The CDR3 protein is CASSFQLGQYTEAFF. Written as DNA, the CDR3 is TGTGCCAGCAGCTTTCAACTGGGACAGTACACTGAAGCTTTCTTT. This chain links TRBV11-2 with TRBJ1-1; 7 bases are a match to TRBD1. Germline V CDR1 and CDR2: SGHAT, FQNNGV. The CDR3 has 15 residues. Trimming took 3 bases from V and 3 from J; bases not matched to a gene: 7.

The chain has TRBV28 and TRBJ1-2, with TRBD1 as a possible D gene (6 bases). This CDR3 comprises 14 residues. Per germline, CDR1 MDHEN and CDR2 SYDVKM. V lost 4 bases to trimming and J lost 4 bases, with 13 bases between them. CDR3 nucleotide sequence: TGTGCCAGCAGTTCCGTCGGGGGCAGCTATGGCTACACCTTC. Its translation is CASSSVGGSYGYTF.

The chain carries TRBV6-5 and TRBJ1-2, with D unclear. CDR1 and CDR2 (germline): MNHEY, SVGAGI. This CDR3 spans 14 amino acids. V lost 2 bases and J lost 2, with 9 bases in between. CDR3 nucleotide sequence: TGTGCCAGCAGTTACCTCAGAGAAAACTATGGCTACACCTTC. This gives the protein CASSYLRENYGYTF.

CDR3 residues: CSVVTGLVIGYTF. CDR3 DNA sequence: TGCAGCGTGGTGACAGGGCTGGTAATCGGCTACACCTTC. This chain connects TRBV29-1 to TRBJ1-2, with TRBD1 matching 7 bases. The CDR3 has 13 amino acids. Germline values: CDR1 SQVTM, CDR2 ANQGSEA. V lost 6 bases, J lost 8 bases, and 12 bases stayed unmatched.

The chain joins TRBV25-1 to TRBJ1-4; the D is unclear. V was pared by 6 bases and J by 5 bases, with 13 bases between. The CDR3 is 14 amino acids. Germline V gene data show CDR1 as MGHDK and CDR2 as SYGVNS. CDR3 bases: TGTGCCAGCAGAGACCGGGCCCTAAATGAAAAACTGTTTTTT. Protein sequence: CASRDRALNEKLFF.

The rearrangement uses TRBV28 and TRBJ1-5; 8 bases are shared with TRBD1. V was clipped by 7 bases and J by 6 bases; unmatched bases: 8. Germline V gives CDR1 MDHEN, CDR2 SYDVKM. The CDR3 is 14 amino acids. The CDR3 reads CASTTDRDGQPQHF. The DNA of the CDR3 is TGTGCCAGCACCACGGACAGGGATGGTCAGCCCCAGCATTTT.

Remarks on this clone: Its ends do not fully match the called genes, so a read error is possible. The chain uses TRBV14 and TRBJ1-4; 8 bases are a match to TRBD1. The length of the CDR3 is 13 residues. The germline V gene has CDR1 SGHDN and CDR2 FVKESK. The CDR3 nucleotides read TGTGCCAGCAGCGCAGAACCTCCGTGGGACAGGACATTT. Its protein is CASSAEPPWDRTF.

The chain employs TRBV5-4 and TRBJ1-2; D possibly corresponds to TRBD1 (6 bases). V lost 3 bases and J lost 5, with 17 bases in between. The CDR3 has 15 residues. The germline gives CDR1 SGHNT, CDR2 YYREEE (reference sequence). The CDR3: CASSSPPKGEYGYTF. The CDR3 DNA follows: TGTGCCAGCAGCTCTCCTCCCAAGGGGGAGTATGGCTACACCTTC.

The chain joins TRBV12-5 to TRBJ1-1; 7 bases match TRBD1. Unmatched junction bases numbered 4, after V lost 0 bases and J lost 0 bases. The CDR3 consists of 16 residues. Germline-derived CDR1 and CDR2 are LGHNT and FRNRAP. CDR3 sequence (DNA): TGTGCTAGTGGTTTGGTAGGGACAGTGATGAACACTGAAGCTTTCTTT. This translates into CASGLVGTVMNTEAFF.

J is TRBJ2-2 and V is TRBV9; D not certain. The V gene's germline CDR1 is SGDLS and CDR2 YYNGEE. The CDR3 contains 14 residues. V was trimmed by 2 bases and J by 3 bases, leaving 8 bases between them. Here the CDR3 reads CASSVRWDTGELFF. CDR3 in DNA: TGTGCCAGCAGCGTCCGGTGGGACACCGGGGAGCTGTTTTTT.

The rearrangement links TRBV28 to TRBJ1-3; D gene ambiguous. Trimming removed 5 bases at V and 0 bases at J, with 17 bases between. The CDR3 spans 17 residues. Per the germline V gene, CDR1 is MDHEN and CDR2 is SYDVKM. CDR3 sequence (DNA): TGTGCCAGCAGTCCCACCCTGGACGGCTACTCTGGAAACACCATATATTTT. Amino acids: CASSPTLDGYSGNTIYF.

This clone has only one observation. The chain uses TRBV27 and TRBJ1-5, with TRBD1 as a possible D gene (5 bases). CDR3 length: 15 residues. The V gene lost 3 bases and the J gene lost 5 bases, with 14 bases spanning the gap. The germline V gene has CDR1 MNHEY and CDR2 SMNVEV (reference sequence). CDR3 in DNA: TGTGCCAGCAGTTTGGCGGGGACGGGGCATCAGCCCCAGCATTTT. Protein: CASSLAGTGHQPQHF.

The chain recombines TRBV28 with TRBJ1-5; D is uncertain. From germline, CDR1 is MDHEN and CDR2 SYDVKM. The CDR3 runs to 12 residues. The V end was cut by 6 bases, the J end by 7 bases, with 10 bases between. CDR3 loop: CASSAGGQPQHF. The CDR3 bases are TGTGCCAGCAGCGCGGGAGGGCAGCCCCAGCATTTT.

The gene calls are TRBV18 and TRBJ2-7; tentative D call: TRBD2 (5 bases). The V end was cut by 3 bases, the J end by 4 bases, with 10 bases between. This CDR3 spans 13 amino acids. Germline CDR1 and CDR2: KGHSH and LQKENI. The CDR3 here is CASSPSRGYEQYF. The CDR3 nucleotides are TGTGCCAGCTCACCGTCCCGGGGTTACGAGCAGTACTTC. Filled out from reference TRBV18 and TRBJ2-7, the complete variable domain reads NAGVMQNPRHLVRRRGQEARLRCSPMKGHSHVYWYRQLPEEGLKFMVYLQKENIIDESGMPKERFSAEFPKEGPSILRIQQVVRGDSAAYFCASSPSRGYEQYFGPGTRLTVT.

This clone occurred many times. This chain connects TRBV28 to TRBJ1-2, with no clear D. Looked up from germline, CDR1 is MDHEN and CDR2 is SYDVKM. This CDR3 comprises 11 residues. CDR3 nucleotides: TGTGGAACCCGGAGTACGTATGGCTACACCTTC. It yields the protein CGTRSTYGYTF.

The rearrangement uses TRBV4-1 and TRBJ2-2, with D possibly matching TRBD1 (5 bases). This CDR3 contains 14 residues. Trimming pared 8 bases from V and 6 bases from J, leaving 16 bases between. Germline CDR1 and CDR2: MGHRA and YSYEKL. DNA for the CDR3: TGCGCCAGCGGCCCTTCGAAGGGGTCCGGGGAGCTGTTTTTT. Encoded protein: CASGPSKGSGELFF.